This T cell receptor (beta chain) was recorded in a study of blood T cells in healthy people across ages. Germline V gene lookup returns CDR1 MNHEY and CDR2 SMNVEV (reference sequence). The V gene lost 5 bases and the J gene lost 7 bases, with 17 bases spanning the gap. This CDR3 region has 14 residues. Primed by a sample-barcoded 5' primer and a J-beta primer mix, a second PCR proceeded for about 6 to 11 cycles. Every cDNA molecule carried a tag from a template-switch adaptor bearing 12 random nucleotides. Via MiXCR, TCRdb re-called the 5' RACE reads, giving one row per CDR3 protein. The sample consists of about 720,000 distinct CDR3 sequences, roughly 25% of them appearing once. The data were also submitted as part of a second study, on T cells of mothers and their children.

The receptor's source is a boy aged 5-17 years in good health. This sequence joins TRBV27 and TRBJ1-1; perhaps TRBD1 as D (5 bases). Source material: blood. The CDR3 reads CASSPYPGTYEAFF. CDR3 coding DNA: TGTGCCAGCAGTCCCTACCCGGGGACCTATGAAGCTTTCTTT.